The clone carrying this TCR beta chain was seen many times. Germline lookup yields CDR1 SGHVS and CDR2 FQNEAQ. The V and J ends lost 3 bases and 5 bases, in that order; junction bases with no gene match: 3. CDR3 size: 14 residues. The data stem from a study of T cells in Graves' hyperthyroidism and ophthalmopathy. The investigators amplified TCR beta CDR3 regions from RNA transcripts. First-round RT-PCR with HTBI primers amplified the TCR CDR3 region. TCRdb re-analysed the multiplex PCR reads in MiXCR, keeping a single row per CDR3 protein. The data contain about 420,000 distinct CDR3 sequences, approximately 13% of them singletons. The PBMCs were sourced from fresh peripheral blood (more than 8.5 ml).

The rearrangement links TRBV7-8 to TRBJ2-1, with 8 bases matching TRBD2. The source is a woman younger than 30 with Graves' hyperthyroidism. The sequenced material came from blood. CDR3 in amino acids: CASSFGLANNEQFF. DNA for the CDR3: TGTGCCAGCAGCTTTGGACTAGCCAACAATGAGCAGTTCTTC.